These 32 T cell receptor beta chains were sequenced from one sample in a study of CD8 T cells in ankylosing spondylitis. Each CDR3 protein is one row after TCRdb ran MiXCR on the 5' RACE reads. This sample carries roughly 280,000 distinct CDR3 sequences, 20% of them seen once, and the ten largest clones take less than 9.5%. Sequenced: blood, either unsorted or a sorted T cell fraction (not recorded which). The receptors derive from a male donor with ankylosing spondylitis or in good health (not recorded which).

This rearrangement joins TRBV4-1 to TRBJ1-1; 12 nucleotides line up with TRBD1. Trimming at V came to 0 bases and at J to 1 base, leaving 9 bases not matched to a gene. Germline V gene sequence: CDR1 MGHRA, CDR2 YSYEKL. The CDR3 runs to 19 residues. CDR3 nucleotides: TGCGCCAGCAGCCAAGATCTGGCCGGGACAGGGGGCGCGAACACTGAAGCTTTCTTT. Its protein is CASSQDLAGTGGANTEAFF.

At least ten counts were recorded for this clonotype. The chain has TRBV6-1 and TRBJ2-5; 11 bases are a match to TRBD2. Germline loops: CDR1 MNHNS, CDR2 SASEGT. The length of the CDR3 is 14 residues. The V segment lost 4 bases and the J segment 5 bases; nucleotides outside the gene matches: 3. The DNA for the CDR3 is TGTGCCAGCAGTGTAGCGGGGGGGCCGGAGACCCAGTACTTC. It yields the protein CASSVAGGPETQYF.

The CDR3 protein is CASSLGTRRDNEQFF. In nucleotides, the CDR3 is TGTGCCAGCAGCTTAGGGACTAGGAGGGACAATGAGCAGTTCTTC. This chain uses TRBV7-3 with TRBJ2-1; 8 bases are a match to TRBD2. This CDR3 region has 15 residues. J lost 5 bases, V lost 2 bases, and 5 bases had no gene match. CDR1 is SGHTA and CDR2 is FQGTGA in the germline V gene.

This clonotype was picked up a small number of times. The gene calls are TRBV7-3 and TRBJ2-1, with 8 bases lining up with TRBD1. Unmatched junction bases numbered 6, after V lost 5 bases and J lost 0 bases. The CDR3 spans 16 residues. The germline CDR1 and CDR2 sequences are SGHTA and FQGTGA. The CDR3 DNA follows: TGTGCCAGCAGCCCTACCGGACAGGGCTCCTACAATGAGCAGTTCTTC. It specifies CASSPTGQGSYNEQFF.

This clonotype showed up just a few times. The CDR3 region is CASSSSGVYNEQFF. The CDR3 nucleotides read TGTGCCAGCAGTTCGTCTGGGGTGTACAATGAGCAGTTCTTC. The chain employs TRBV28 and TRBJ2-1; D call uncertain. V lost 4 bases and J lost 4, with 11 bases in between. Germline V gene sequence: CDR1 MDHEN, CDR2 SYDVKM. The CDR3 runs to 14 residues. Based on the CDR3 plus reference TRBV28 and TRBJ2-1, the full variable domain is DVKVTQSSRYLVKRTGEKVFLECVQDMDHENMFWYRQDPGLGLRLIYFSYDVKMKEKGDIPEGYSVSREKKERFSLILESASTNQTSMYLCASSSSGVYNEQFFGPGTRLTVL.

The chain has TRBV10-3 and TRBJ2-2; TRBD2 aligns across 7 bases. The V gene end was trimmed by 6 bases and the J gene end by 5 bases; junction bases not matched to a gene: 6. CDR3 length equals 14 residues. Germline loops: CDR1 ENHRY, CDR2 SYGVKD. The DNA of the CDR3 is TGTGCCATCAGAGAGGACGGGGGGACCGGGGAGCTGTTTTTT. As protein: CAIREDGGTGELFF.

The chain recombines TRBV28 with TRBJ2-7; TRBD2 matches at 9 bases. J lost 1 base, V lost 6 bases, and 4 bases had no gene match. Germline V gives CDR1 MDHEN, CDR2 SYDVKM. The CDR3 consists of 14 residues. The CDR3 region is CASRAGGESYEQYV. The CDR3 nucleotides read TGTGCCAGCAGGGCGGGAGGGGAGTCCTACGAGCAGTACGTC.

The chain couples TRBV14 to TRBJ1-1; TRBD1 might be the D (5 bases). The CDR3 is 15 amino acids. Trimming stripped 0 bases from V and 7 bases from J, with 15 bases between. Germline CDR1 SGHDN, CDR2 FVKESK. CDR3 region: CASSQDTFMQGEAFF. CDR3 DNA: TGTGCCAGCAGCCAAGATACTTTTATGCAGGGTGAAGCTTTCTTT.

This chain joins TRBV5-1 and TRBJ2-1, with 7 nucleotides matching TRBD1. The CDR3 has 14 residues. The germline CDR1 and CDR2 sequences are SGHRS and YFSETQ. V was pared by 5 bases and J by 5 bases, with 7 bases of the junction left unmatched. CDR3 bases: TGCGCCAGCAGTGGGACAGATACTAACAATGAGCAGTTCTTC. This codes for CASSGTDTNNEQFF.

The chain carries TRBV6-4 and TRBJ2-7; 8 positions match TRBD1. CDR3 size: 13 residues. V lost 6 bases and J lost 7; bases outside the gene matches: 8. Germline CDR1 reads MRHNA; CDR2 reads SNTAGT. This chain's CDR3 is CASRPTGGLEQYV. The CDR3 coding sequence is TGTGCCAGCAGACCCACAGGGGGATTGGAGCAGTACGTC.

The table lists this clonotype with many counts. This sequence joins TRBV29-1 and TRBJ2-1, with D perhaps TRBD2 (6 bases). CDR3 length: 15 residues. Per the germline V gene, CDR1 is SQVTM and CDR2 is ANQGSEA. V lost 5 bases, J lost 0 bases, and 14 bases lay in between. This CDR3 is CSVIIGTRSYNEQFF. Written as DNA, the CDR3 is TGCAGCGTTATCATCGGGACTCGCTCCTACAATGAGCAGTTCTTC.

V is TRBV6-5 and J is TRBJ2-1; D is perhaps TRBD1 (6 bases). This CDR3 is built from 15 residues. CDR1 and CDR2 (germline): MNHEY, SVGAGI. Trimming took 0 bases from V and 5 from J, leaving 11 bases between them. Written as DNA, the CDR3 is TGTGCCAGCAGTTACTCGAAGGACAGAAACAATGAGCAGTTCTTC. Translating gives CASSYSKDRNNEQFF.

The rearrangement joins TRBV6-1 to TRBJ2-1, with 13 bases identical to TRBD2. Looked up from germline, CDR1 is MNHNS and CDR2 is SASEGT. The V segment lost 6 bases and the J segment 13 bases; nucleotides outside the gene matches: 15. CDR3 size: 16 residues. The CDR3 sequence is CASSPTGLAGSGGQFF. The CDR3 region has the DNA TGTGCCAGCAGCCCGACGGGACTAGCGGGATCGGGTGGACAGTTCTTC.

The chain has TRBV29-1 and TRBJ2-2, with TRBD2 identical over 10 bases. V shed 8 bases, J shed 6 bases, and the junction held 6 bases outside the gene matches. CDR3 size: 13 residues. Germline V gives CDR1 SQVTM, CDR2 ANQGSEA. CDR3 sequence (DNA): TGCAGCATTTCTAGCGGGAGCGCCGGGGAGCTGTTTTTT. This encodes CSISSGSAGELFF.

This clonotype was picked up a small number of times. This chain uses TRBV5-1 with TRBJ1-6; TRBD1 is a possible D gene (5 bases). Trimming removed 0 bases from V and 10 bases from J, with 14 bases in between. Germline V gene lookup returns CDR1 SGHRS and CDR2 YFSETQ. The CDR3 is 15 amino acids. CDR3 nucleotides: TGCGCCAGCAGCTTGGCACAGGCGGCGAGGTCACCCCTCCACTTT. Amino acid sequence: CASSLAQAARSPLHF.

Only a few counts were recorded for this clonotype. The chain couples TRBV27 to TRBJ2-7, with a weak D call TRBD2 (5 bases). Germline V gene data show CDR1 as MNHEY and CDR2 as SMNVEV (reference sequence). CDR3 length equals 15 residues. V was shortened by 5 bases and J by 4 bases, with 18 bases between the two germline ends. The CDR3 loop reads CASSPPPPGKYEQYV. Here the CDR3 DNA reads TGTGCCAGCAGTCCCCCGCCCCCGGGAAAGTACGAGCAGTACGTC.

The rearrangement links TRBV3-1 to TRBJ1-2; a possible D gene is TRBD1 (5 bases). Between the trimmed V and J ends, which lost 1 base and 8 bases, there was a span of 14 bases. This CDR3 comprises 14 residues. CDR1 and CDR2 (germline): LGHDT, YNNKEL (reference sequence). The CDR3, as DNA: TGTGCCAGCAGCCAAGCCGGGACCAAGGAGGGCTACACCTTC. Translated, it gives CASSQAGTKEGYTF.

The CDR3: CSVTTLEGGIADTQYF. The CDR3 nucleotides read TGCAGCGTAACCACCCTCGAGGGAGGAATAGCAGATACGCAGTATTTT. The J gene is TRBJ2-3, the V gene TRBV29-1; perhaps TRBD2 as D (6 bases). The V end lost 6 bases, the J end lost 4 bases, and 23 bases lay between the germline ends. The CDR3 consists of 16 residues. The germline CDR1 and CDR2 sequences are SQVTM and ANQGSEA.

The chain has TRBV5-1 and TRBJ2-1; TRBD1 matches at 7 bases. The CDR3 is 15 residues long. J gave up 7 bases and V 0 bases, and 7 bases lay outside the gene matches. Per germline, CDR1 SGHRS and CDR2 YFSETQ. For the CDR3, the DNA is TGCGCCAGCAGCTTGGGAGGGGGCGAAGGGAATGAGCAGTTCTTC. Its translation: CASSLGGGEGNEQFF.

In this sample, this clonotype turned up a few times. The gene calls are TRBV5-1 and TRBJ1-2; D unresolved. From germline, CDR1 is SGHRS and CDR2 YFSETQ. CDR3 length: 13 amino acids. V was clipped by 7 bases and J by 4 bases, with 14 bases between them. In DNA, the CDR3 is TGCGCCAGCTCCTACTCGGACGGCTATGGCTACACCTTC. Translating gives CASSYSDGYGYTF. The full variable domain, in which reference TRBV5-1 and TRBJ1-2 provide the parts outside the CDR3, is KAGVTQTPRYLIKTRGQQVTLSCSPISGHRSVSWYQQTPGQGLQFLFEYFSETQRNKGNFPGRFSGRQFSNSRSEMNVSTLELGDSALYLCASSYSDGYGYTFGSGTRLTVV.

V gene TRBV5-1 combines with J gene TRBJ2-1, with 7 bases lining up with TRBD1. Looked up from germline, CDR1 is SGHRS and CDR2 is YFSETQ. Unmatched junction bases numbered 13, after V lost 4 bases and J lost 3 bases. The CDR3 consists of 17 residues. CDR3 sequence reads: CASSPTLTGYNYNEQFF. Written as DNA, the CDR3 is TGCGCCAGCAGCCCTACCTTGACAGGGTATAACTACAATGAGCAGTTCTTC.

This clonotype was observed at least ten times. The DNA for the CDR3 is TGTGCCAGCGACAGGCTTTATGGCTACACCTTC. It is translated as CASDRLYGYTF. The chain uses TRBV7-9 and TRBJ1-2, with D possibly matching TRBD1 (6 bases). CDR1 is SEHNR, CDR2 FQNEAQ, per germline (reference sequence). V shed 8 bases and J shed 5 bases, with 9 bases lying between them. The CDR3 runs 11 residues. Full variable domain (missing parts from reference TRBV7-9 and TRBJ1-2): DTGVSQNPRHKITKRGQNVTFRCDPISEHNRLYWYRQTLGQGPEFLTYFQNEAQLEKSRLLSDRFSAERPKGSFSTLEIQRTEQGDSAMYLCASDRLYGYTFGSGTRLTVV.

This clonotype turned up a few times. The rearrangement links TRBV24-1 to TRBJ2-2; TRBD1 agrees at 7 bases. CDR3 size: 15 residues. Germline CDR1 KGHDR, CDR2 SFDVKD. J gave up 0 bases and V 7 bases, and 4 bases lay outside the gene matches. The CDR3 DNA reads TGTGCCACCAGCCCACAGGGGACGAACACCGGGGAGCTGTTTTTT. Amino acids: CATSPQGTNTGELFF.

The chain has TRBV6-1 and TRBJ1-2, with D hard to call. The CDR3 consists of 12 residues. Looked up from germline, CDR1 is MNHNS and CDR2 is SASEGT. Deletions cut 1 base from V and 5 bases from J, with 5 bases between. For the CDR3, the DNA is TGTGCCAGCAGTGAAGAACCATATGGCTACACCTTC. Translated, it gives CASSEEPYGYTF.

The genes are TRBV21-1 and TRBJ1-5. TRBV21-1 is deemed a pseudogene. The CDR3 extends over 14 amino acids. CDR3 protein: CARFNVYSNQPQHF. CDR3 nucleotide sequence: TGTGCCAGGTTTAATGTTTATAGCAATCAGCCCCAGCATTTT.

This clonotype turned up a few times. V and J are TRBV29-1 and TRBJ2-3; 10 positions agree with TRBD2. J gave up 3 bases and V 0 bases, and 3 bases lay outside the gene matches. This CDR3 is built from 15 residues. Germline values: CDR1 SQVTM, CDR2 ANQGSEA. In DNA form, the CDR3 reads TGCAGCGTTGAAGAGGGTAGCGGGAGGACAGATACGCAGTATTTT. This codes for CSVEEGSGRTDTQYF.

This clonotype was detected only a few times. V usage is TRBV15 and J usage is TRBJ2-5, with D possibly being TRBD1 (5 bases). Germline loops: CDR1 LNHNV, CDR2 YYDKDF (reference sequence). This CDR3 comprises 15 residues. The V gene lost 4 bases and the J gene lost 3 bases, with 15 bases spanning the gap. CDR3 loop: CATSIRREGKETQYF. The CDR3 DNA reads as TGTGCCACCAGCATTCGCAGGGAAGGGAAAGAGACCCAGTACTTC.

This clonotype was recorded many times. The chain carries TRBV9 and TRBJ2-1, with 7 nucleotides matching TRBD2. Trimming removed 4 bases from V and 4 bases from J; junction bases left unmatched: 14. The CDR3 sequence is 17 residues long. The germline V gene has CDR1 SGDLS and CDR2 YYNGEE. CDR3 DNA: TGTGCCAGCAGCAGTTCCCTAGGCGGGAGAACGTACAATGAGCAGTTCTTC. Its protein product is CASSSSLGGRTYNEQFF.

This clonotype was detected only a few times. The chain has TRBV15 and TRBJ2-3; possibly TRBD2 for D (6 bases). This CDR3 spans 15 amino acids. The V gene lost 4 bases and the J gene lost 5 bases, with 16 bases spanning the gap. Germline CDR1 LNHNV, CDR2 YYDKDF (reference sequence). The CDR3 loop reads CATSTSGLLGDTQYF. The CDR3 nucleotides are TGTGCCACCAGCACTTCCGGACTATTAGGAGATACGCAGTATTTT.

This clonotype was found many times. CDR3 bases: TGTGCCAGCAAGACAGGGGAATCACCCCTCCACTTT. This encodes CASKTGESPLHF. The gene calls are TRBV6-5 and TRBJ1-6, with 8 bases matching TRBD1. V lost 7 bases and J lost 10; bases outside the gene matches: 3. The CDR3 covers 12 residues. Germline lookup yields CDR1 MNHEY and CDR2 SVGAGI.

The rearrangement links TRBV6-2 or TRBV6-3 to TRBJ2-1; a possible D gene is TRBD2 (5 bases). Trimming shortened V by 8 bases and J by 3 bases, and 20 bases separated the two germline ends. Germline values: CDR1 MNHEY, CDR2 SVGEGT. The CDR3 spans 16 residues. The CDR3 nucleotides are TGTGCCAGCTCTCGTGGGAGCCATGAGGGCTACAATGAGCAGTTCTTC. Its protein is CASSRGSHEGYNEQFF.

This clonotype has only a few counts. The V and J genes are TRBV20-1 and TRBJ2-7, with no clear D. There are 13 residues in the CDR3. Trimming took off 2 bases at V and 1 base at J, with 9 bases between the two ends. Germline V gene data show CDR1 as DFQATT and CDR2 as SNEGSKA (reference sequence). DNA of the CDR3: TGCAGTGCTAGATCTGCGGCTTCCTACGAGCAGTACGTC. Translated: CSARSAASYEQYV.